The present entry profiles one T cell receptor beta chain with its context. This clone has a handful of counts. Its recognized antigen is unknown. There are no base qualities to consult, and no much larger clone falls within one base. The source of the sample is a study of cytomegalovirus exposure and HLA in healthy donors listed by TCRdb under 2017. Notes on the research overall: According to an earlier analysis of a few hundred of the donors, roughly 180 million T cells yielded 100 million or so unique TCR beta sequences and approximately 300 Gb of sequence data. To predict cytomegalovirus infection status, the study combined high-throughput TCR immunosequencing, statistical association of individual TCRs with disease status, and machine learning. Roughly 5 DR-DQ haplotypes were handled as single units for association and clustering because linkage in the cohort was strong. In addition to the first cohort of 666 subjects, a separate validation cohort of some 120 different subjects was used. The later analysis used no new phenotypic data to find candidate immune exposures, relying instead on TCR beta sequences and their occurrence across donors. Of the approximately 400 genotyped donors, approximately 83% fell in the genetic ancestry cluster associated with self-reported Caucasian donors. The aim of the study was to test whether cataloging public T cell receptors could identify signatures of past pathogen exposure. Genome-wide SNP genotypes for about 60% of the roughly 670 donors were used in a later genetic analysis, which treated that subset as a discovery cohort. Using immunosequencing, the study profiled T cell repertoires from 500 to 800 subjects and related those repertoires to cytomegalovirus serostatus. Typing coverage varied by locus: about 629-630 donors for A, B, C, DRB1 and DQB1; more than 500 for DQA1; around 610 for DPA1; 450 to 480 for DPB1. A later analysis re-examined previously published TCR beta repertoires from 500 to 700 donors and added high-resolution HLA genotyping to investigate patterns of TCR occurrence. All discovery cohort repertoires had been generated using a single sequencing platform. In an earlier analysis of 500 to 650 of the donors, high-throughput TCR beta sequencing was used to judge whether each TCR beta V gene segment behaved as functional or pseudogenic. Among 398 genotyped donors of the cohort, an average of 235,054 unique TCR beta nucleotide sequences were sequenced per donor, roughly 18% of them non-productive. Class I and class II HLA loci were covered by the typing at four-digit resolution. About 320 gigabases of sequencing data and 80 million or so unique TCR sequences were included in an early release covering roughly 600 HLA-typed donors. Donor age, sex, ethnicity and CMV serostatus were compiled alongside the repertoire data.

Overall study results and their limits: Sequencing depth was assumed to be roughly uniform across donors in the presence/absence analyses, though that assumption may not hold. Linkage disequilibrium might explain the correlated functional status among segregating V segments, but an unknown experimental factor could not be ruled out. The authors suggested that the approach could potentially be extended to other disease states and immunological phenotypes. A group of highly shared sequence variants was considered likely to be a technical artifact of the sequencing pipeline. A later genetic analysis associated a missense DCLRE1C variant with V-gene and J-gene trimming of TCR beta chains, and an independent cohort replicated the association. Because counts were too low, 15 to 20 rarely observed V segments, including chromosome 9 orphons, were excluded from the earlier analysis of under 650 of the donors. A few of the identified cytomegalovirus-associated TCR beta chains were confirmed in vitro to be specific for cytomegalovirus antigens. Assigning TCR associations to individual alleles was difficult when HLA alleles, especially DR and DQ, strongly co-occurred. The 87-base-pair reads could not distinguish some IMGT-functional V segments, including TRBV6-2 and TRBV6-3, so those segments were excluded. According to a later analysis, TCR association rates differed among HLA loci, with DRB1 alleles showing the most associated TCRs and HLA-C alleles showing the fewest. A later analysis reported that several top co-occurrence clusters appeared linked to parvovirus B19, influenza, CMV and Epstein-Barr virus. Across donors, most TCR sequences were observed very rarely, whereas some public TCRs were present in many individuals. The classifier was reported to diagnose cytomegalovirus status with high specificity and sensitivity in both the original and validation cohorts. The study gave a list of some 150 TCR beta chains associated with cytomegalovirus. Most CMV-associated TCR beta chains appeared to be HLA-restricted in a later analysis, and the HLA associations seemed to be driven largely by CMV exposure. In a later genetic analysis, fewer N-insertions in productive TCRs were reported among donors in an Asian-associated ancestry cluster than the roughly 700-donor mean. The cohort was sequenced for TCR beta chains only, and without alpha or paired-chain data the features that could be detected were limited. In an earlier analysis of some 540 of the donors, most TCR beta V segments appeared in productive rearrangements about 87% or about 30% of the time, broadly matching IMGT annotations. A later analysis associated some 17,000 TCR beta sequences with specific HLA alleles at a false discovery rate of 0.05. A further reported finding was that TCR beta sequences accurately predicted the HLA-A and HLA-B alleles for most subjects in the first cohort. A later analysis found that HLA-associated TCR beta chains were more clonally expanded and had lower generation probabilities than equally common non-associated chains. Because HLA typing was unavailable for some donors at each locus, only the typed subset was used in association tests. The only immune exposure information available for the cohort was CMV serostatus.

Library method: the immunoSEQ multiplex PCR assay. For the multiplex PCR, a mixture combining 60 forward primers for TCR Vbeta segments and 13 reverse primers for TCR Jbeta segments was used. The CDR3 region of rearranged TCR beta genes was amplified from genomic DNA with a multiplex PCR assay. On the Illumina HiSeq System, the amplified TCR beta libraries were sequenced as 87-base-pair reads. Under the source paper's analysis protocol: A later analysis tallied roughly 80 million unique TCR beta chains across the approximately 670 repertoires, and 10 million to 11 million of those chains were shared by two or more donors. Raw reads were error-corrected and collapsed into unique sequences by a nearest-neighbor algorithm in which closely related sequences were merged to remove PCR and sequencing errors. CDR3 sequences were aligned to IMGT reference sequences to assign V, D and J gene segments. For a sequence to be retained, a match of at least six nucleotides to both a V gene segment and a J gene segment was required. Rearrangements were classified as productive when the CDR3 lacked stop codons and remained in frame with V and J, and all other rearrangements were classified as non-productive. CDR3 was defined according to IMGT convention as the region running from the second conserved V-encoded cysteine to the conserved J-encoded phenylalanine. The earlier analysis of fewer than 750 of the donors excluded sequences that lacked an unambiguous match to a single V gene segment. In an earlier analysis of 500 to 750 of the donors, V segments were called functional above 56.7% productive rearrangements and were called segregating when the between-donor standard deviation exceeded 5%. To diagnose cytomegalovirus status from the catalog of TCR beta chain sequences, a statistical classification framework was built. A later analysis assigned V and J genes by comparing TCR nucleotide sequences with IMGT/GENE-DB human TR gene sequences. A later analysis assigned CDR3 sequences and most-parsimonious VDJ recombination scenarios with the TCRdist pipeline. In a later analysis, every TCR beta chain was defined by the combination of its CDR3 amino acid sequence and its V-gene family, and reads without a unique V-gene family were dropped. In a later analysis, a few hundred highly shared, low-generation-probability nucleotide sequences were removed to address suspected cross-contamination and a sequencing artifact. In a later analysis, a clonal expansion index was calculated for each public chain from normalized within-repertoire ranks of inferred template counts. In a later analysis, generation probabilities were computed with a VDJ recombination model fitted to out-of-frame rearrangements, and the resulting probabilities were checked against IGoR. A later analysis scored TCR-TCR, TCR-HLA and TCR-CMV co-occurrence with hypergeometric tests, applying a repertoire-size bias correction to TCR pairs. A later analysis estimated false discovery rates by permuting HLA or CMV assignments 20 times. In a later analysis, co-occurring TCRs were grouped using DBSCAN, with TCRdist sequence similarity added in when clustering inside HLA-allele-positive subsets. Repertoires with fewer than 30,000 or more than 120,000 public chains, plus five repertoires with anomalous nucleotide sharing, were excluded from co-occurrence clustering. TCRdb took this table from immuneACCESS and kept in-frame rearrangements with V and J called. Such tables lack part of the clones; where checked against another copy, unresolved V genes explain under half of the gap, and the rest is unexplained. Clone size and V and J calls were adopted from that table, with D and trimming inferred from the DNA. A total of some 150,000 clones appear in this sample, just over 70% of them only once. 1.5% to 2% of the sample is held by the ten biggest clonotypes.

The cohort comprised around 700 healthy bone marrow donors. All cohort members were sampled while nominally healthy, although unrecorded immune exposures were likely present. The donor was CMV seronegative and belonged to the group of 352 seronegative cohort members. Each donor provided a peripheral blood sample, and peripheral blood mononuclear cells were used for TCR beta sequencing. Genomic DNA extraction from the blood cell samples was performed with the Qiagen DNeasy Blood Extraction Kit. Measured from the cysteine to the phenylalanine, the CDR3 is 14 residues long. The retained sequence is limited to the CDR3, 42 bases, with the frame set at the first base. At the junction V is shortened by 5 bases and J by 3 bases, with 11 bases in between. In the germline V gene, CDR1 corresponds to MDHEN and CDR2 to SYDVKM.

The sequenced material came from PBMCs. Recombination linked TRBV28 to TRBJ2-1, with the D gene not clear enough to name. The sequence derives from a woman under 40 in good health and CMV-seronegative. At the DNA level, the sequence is TGTGCCAGCAGTCCTCCTACCCACTACAATGAGCAGTTCTTC. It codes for CASSPPTHYNEQFF.